Presented here are 31 T cell receptor beta chains from one specimen sequenced in a study of shared clonotypes between healthy human individuals. TCRdb's copy holds only in-frame clones and misses some; the assay was immunoSEQ multiplex PCR. The sample shows approximately 1.9 million clones, 93% of them seen only once. CD45RO negativity and positive selection for CCR7 defined naive CD8 cells, a population that excluded terminally differentiated effector memory CD45RA+ cells. The sample taken for sequencing was naive CD8+ T cells from PBMCs. The receptors come from a young man in good health. Some clones in this sample may be carry-over from other donors' samples.

The V gene is TRBV9, the J gene TRBJ2-3, with no clear D. V dropped 4 bases and J dropped 8 bases, with 8 bases sitting between them. Germline V gene sequence: CDR1 SGDLS, CDR2 YYNGEE. The length of the CDR3 is 11 residues. CDR3 protein: CASSRLGTQYF. As DNA, the CDR3 is TGTGCCAGCAGCCGCCTCGGTACGCAGTATTTT.

V gene TRBV7-9 combines with J gene TRBJ2-7, with TRBD2 as a possible D gene (6 bases). The CDR3 runs to 15 residues. Germline V gene lookup returns CDR1 SEHNR and CDR2 FQNEAQ (reference sequence). Trimming removed 5 bases at V and 3 bases at J, with 17 bases between. The CDR3 spells CASSPSPGAVYEQYF. DNA for the CDR3: TGTGCCAGCAGCCCCTCCCCGGGAGCAGTCTACGAGCAGTACTTC.

V and J are TRBV19 and TRBJ2-7; D gene uncertain. V was shortened by 3 bases and J by 1 base, with 16 bases between the two germline ends. This CDR3 spans 16 amino acids. The V gene's germline CDR1 is LNHDA and CDR2 SQIVND (reference sequence). The CDR3 nucleotides are TGTGCCAGTAGTATCGTGGGCGCCGCTTCTTCCTACGAGCAGTACTTC. Translating it yields CASSIVGAASSYEQYF.

The chain couples TRBV28 to TRBJ2-2, with 10 bases identical to TRBD2. This CDR3 comprises 16 residues. V trimming: 2 bases; J trimming: 9 bases; junction bases outside the gene matches: 9. Germline V gene lookup returns CDR1 MDHEN and CDR2 SYDVKM. The CDR3 DNA reads TGTGCCAGCAGTTTAAGGTCCCTAGCGGGAGTGCGGGAGCTGTTTTTT. Its translation: CASSLRSLAGVRELFF.

The V and J genes are TRBV5-1 and TRBJ2-1, with 8 bases identical to TRBD1. The CDR3 covers 12 residues. The V and J ends lost 4 bases and 6 bases, in that order; junction bases with no gene match: 0. Germline V gives CDR1 SGHRS, CDR2 YFSETQ. CDR3 in amino acids: CASSGQGNEQFF. The CDR3 DNA follows: TGCGCCAGCAGCGGACAGGGCAATGAGCAGTTCTTC.

This rearrangement joins TRBV21-1 to TRBJ2-7; the D segment call TRBD1 is taken from the table without a DNA check. TRBV21-1 is a recognized pseudogene. This CDR3 has 18 amino acids. The CDR3 spells CASSKVLNRGQLSYEQYF. DNA for the CDR3: TGTGCCAGCAGCAAAGTACTTAACAGGGGCCAGTTAAGCTACGAGCAGTACTTC.

V gene TRBV29-1 combines with J gene TRBJ2-1, with D possibly TRBD2 on 5 matching bases. This CDR3 region has 17 residues. Germline V CDR1 and CDR2: SQVTM, ANQGSEA. V was shortened by 7 bases and J by 1 base, with 23 bases between the two germline ends. The CDR3 region has the DNA TGCAGCGCCTTGATATCCCCGGCTAGCAGGTCCTACAATGAGCAGTTCTTC. It translates to CSALISPASRSYNEQFF.

This clone has only a few counts. V gene TRBV10-1 combines with J gene TRBJ1-1; tentative D call: TRBD1 (6 bases). Germline V gene sequence: CDR1 WNHNN, CDR2 SYGVQD (reference sequence). The V gene lost 2 bases and the J gene lost 7 bases, with 14 bases spanning the gap. CDR3 size: 14 residues. CDR3 in DNA: TGCGCCAGCAGTGAGACCAGGGGAGGGAGTGAAGCTTTCTTT. The encoded protein is CASSETRGGSEAFF.

The chain recombines TRBV11-3 with TRBJ2-7, with a weak D call TRBD2 (6 bases). The CDR3 sequence is 13 residues long. Trimming left V 4 bases short and J 6 bases short, with 13 bases between. CDR1 SGHNT and CDR2 YENEEA come from the germline V gene. CDR3 amino acids: CASSWTPGGEQYF. CDR3 sequence (DNA): TGTGCCAGCAGCTGGACACCCGGGGGCGAGCAGTACTTC.

A word on this clone: Other DNA sequences in the sample encode the same CDR3. The rearrangement joins TRBV5-6 to TRBJ2-7; 9 bases line up with TRBD1. Germline CDR1 and CDR2: SGHDT and YYEEEE. The CDR3 sequence is 14 residues long. V shed 3 bases and J 4 bases; nucleotides not matched to a gene: 5. CDR3 sequence (DNA): TGTGCCAGCAGCTCCGGGACAGGGATATACGAGCAGTACTTC. Encoded protein: CASSSGTGIYEQYF.

V and J are TRBV7-8 and TRBJ2-7; D is ambiguous. V lost 5 bases, J lost 1 base, and 12 bases lay in between. Germline V gene data show CDR1 as SGHVS and CDR2 as FQNEAQ. This CDR3 has 14 residues. The CDR3 nucleotides are TGTGCCAGCAGCGCCCGGACGCGATCCTACGAGCAGTACTTC. Protein: CASSARTRSYEQYF.

This clone was recorded once. The chain carries TRBV7-9 and TRBJ2-6; 10 bases align to TRBD1. This CDR3 contains 18 residues. V dropped 1 base and J dropped 0; count of bases not matched to a gene: 3. Germline V gene data show CDR1 as SEHNR and CDR2 as FQNEAQ (reference sequence). DNA of the CDR3: TGTGCCAGCAGCTTAGGGACAGGGGGATTCTCTGGGGCCAACGTCCTGACTTTC. Amino acid sequence: CASSLGTGGFSGANVLTF.

The rearrangement links TRBV19 to TRBJ1-2, with D tentatively TRBD1 (5 bases). The CDR3 sequence is 13 residues long. Deletions cut 7 bases from V and 2 bases from J, with 11 bases between. Germline CDR1 and CDR2: LNHDA and SQIVND (reference sequence). CDR3 region: CASNEGLNYGYTF. CDR3 bases: TGTGCCAGTAATGAGGGGCTAAACTATGGCTACACCTTC.

Concerning this clone itself: Different DNA sequences within this sample yield the same CDR3. The chain has TRBV5-1 and TRBJ2-1, with D hard to call. Germline V gene lookup returns CDR1 SGHRS and CDR2 YFSETQ. The length of the CDR3 is 13 residues. V was pared by 1 base and J by 2 bases, with 4 bases between. CDR3 bases: TGCGCCAGCAGCTTGCTGCCCTACAATGAGCAGTTCTTC. Encoded protein: CASSLLPYNEQFF.

This chain connects TRBV4-2 to TRBJ2-1; tentatively, D is TRBD2 (6 bases). This CDR3 contains 15 residues. Between the trimmed V and J ends, which lost 1 base and 7 bases, there was a span of 14 bases. CDR1 and CDR2 (germline): LGHNA, YNFKEQ. The DNA for the CDR3 is TGTGCCAGCAGCCAAGGGCTAGCGAGTATGAATGAGCAGTTCTTC. Its translation is CASSQGLASMNEQFF.

The V gene is TRBV21-1, the J gene TRBJ2-1. TRBV21-1 is reported as a pseudogene. There are 16 residues in the CDR3. The CDR3 bases are TGTGCCAGCACCGGGCGATCAAGAGATAACTACAATGAGCAGTTCTTC. Its protein is CASTGRSRDNYNEQFF.

Turning to this clone: Other nucleotide sequences from this sample produce the same CDR3. The gene calls are TRBV11-2 and TRBJ2-7; D is unclear. The CDR3 totals 13 residues. Germline V gene data show CDR1 as SGHAT and CDR2 as FQNNGV. V dropped 3 bases and J dropped 0 bases, with 6 bases sitting between them. CDR3 sequence (DNA): TGTGCCAGCAGCTTTTCGAGCTCCTACGAGCAGTACTTC. It yields the protein CASSFSSSYEQYF.

V and J are TRBV14 and TRBJ2-7; TRBD1 matches 12 bases. Per the germline V gene, CDR1 is SGHDN and CDR2 is FVKESK. The CDR3 has 14 amino acids. With V trimmed by 4 bases and J by 7 bases, 5 bases remained unmatched. Written as DNA, the CDR3 is TGTGCCAGCAGCCGGGGACAGGGGGCGAGGGAGCAGTACTTC. Protein: CASSRGQGAREQYF.

As to this clone: The sample holds other DNA sequences that translate to the same CDR3. The chain combines TRBV27 with TRBJ2-1, with 13 bases aligning to TRBD2. The CDR3 extends over 15 amino acids. Looked up from germline, CDR1 is MNHEY and CDR2 is SMNVEV (reference sequence). V was clipped by 5 bases and J by 6 bases; unmatched bases: 4. CDR3 nucleotides: TGTGCCAGCAGTCCCGGGACTAGCGGGACCAATGAGCAGTTCTTC. It is translated as CASSPGTSGTNEQFF.

This chain uses TRBV27 with TRBJ1-1; 10 bases align to TRBD1. Germline trimming cut 4 bases from V and 5 bases from J; bases unmatched to any gene: 7. CDR1 is MNHEY, CDR2 SMNVEV, per germline (reference sequence). This CDR3 contains 15 residues. CDR3 nucleotides: TGTGCCAGCAGTTCGGGACAGGGGTTTAGGACTGAAGCTTTCTTT. Protein: CASSSGQGFRTEAFF.

The rearrangement uses TRBV4-3 and TRBJ2-3; TRBD2 is a possible D gene (6 bases). Trimming shortened V by 1 base and J by 3 bases, and 17 bases separated the two germline ends. The germline CDR1 and CDR2 sequences are LGHNA and YSLEER. This CDR3 contains 17 residues. The CDR3 loop is CASSQGSWRGPTDTQYF. The CDR3 DNA sequence: TGCGCCAGCAGCCAAGGCTCCTGGAGGGGCCCGACAGATACGCAGTATTTT.

The chain has TRBV2 and TRBJ2-1; 11 bases map to TRBD2. Germline V gives CDR1 SNHLY, CDR2 FYNNEI. After removal of 7 bases from V and 0 bases from J, the junction contained 2 bases not matched to a gene. The CDR3 loop spans 15 amino acids. CDR3 DNA: TGTGCCAGCACTAGCGGGAGGAACTCCTACAATGAGCAGTTCTTC. It encodes CASTSGRNSYNEQFF.

The chain recombines TRBV27 with TRBJ2-7; TRBD1 might be the D (6 bases). Germline V gene data show CDR1 as MNHEY and CDR2 as SMNVEV (reference sequence). Between the trimmed V and J ends, which lost 8 bases and 7 bases, there was a span of 18 bases. The CDR3 runs to 13 residues. The CDR3 loop is CASRIRGRGEQYF. CDR3 nucleotide sequence: TGTGCCAGCCGTATCAGGGGAAGAGGGGAGCAGTACTTC.

This chain joins TRBV28 and TRBJ2-1; 8 bases agree with TRBD1. V gave up 6 bases and J gave up 6 bases; unmatched junction bases: 10. From germline, CDR1 is MDHEN and CDR2 SYDVKM. This CDR3 contains 15 residues. The DNA for the CDR3 is TGTGCCAGCAGGAACGTTAATGACAGGGGCAATGAGCAGTTCTTC. Translating it yields CASRNVNDRGNEQFF.

This chain joins TRBV5-4 and TRBJ2-7; the D gene is possibly TRBD2 (5 bases). V lost 0 bases, J lost 5 bases, and 12 bases lay in between. Germline CDR1 and CDR2: SGHNT and YYREEE (reference sequence). The CDR3 consists of 14 residues. For the CDR3, the DNA is TGTGCCAGCAGCTTGGAACGGGGAACGAACGAGCAGTACTTC. Its protein product is CASSLERGTNEQYF.

V gene TRBV5-8 combines with J gene TRBJ1-2; no clear D gene. Germline assignment: CDR1 SGHTS and CDR2 YDEGEE. The V end was cut by 2 bases, the J end by 4 bases, with 0 bases between. The CDR3 runs 10 residues. The CDR3 nucleotides are TGTGCCAGCAGCTTCTATGGCTACACCTTC. The encoded protein is CASSFYGYTF.

The gene calls are TRBV28 and TRBJ2-3; the match to TRBD1 covers 9 bases. Germline lookup yields CDR1 MDHEN and CDR2 SYDVKM. The V segment lost 5 bases and the J segment 3 bases; nucleotides outside the gene matches: 12. There are 17 residues in the CDR3. CDR3 sequence (DNA): TGTGCCAGCAGTCCCTCCCGGGACAGGGTACTTACAGATACGCAGTATTTT. Translating gives CASSPSRDRVLTDTQYF.

The DNA of the CDR3 is TGTGCCAGCAGCTTAGATGGGGGCCGTTCGCTCCCCGATGAGCAGTTCTTC. The encoded protein is CASSLDGGRSLPDEQFF. The chain has TRBV11-2 and TRBJ2-1, with D tentatively TRBD1 (6 bases). Trimming removed 0 bases from V and 8 bases from J, with 20 bases in between. The CDR3 totals 17 residues. CDR1 SGHAT and CDR2 FQNNGV come from the germline V gene.

The J gene is TRBJ1-4, the V gene TRBV15, with D perhaps matching TRBD1 (5 bases). The CDR3 has 15 amino acids. Trimming removed 0 bases from V and 1 base from J, with 6 bases in between. CDR1 LNHNV and CDR2 YYDKDF come from the germline V gene (reference sequence). The CDR3 nucleotides read TGTGCCACCAGCAGAGAGAGGGGAACTAATGAAAAACTGTTTTTT. It encodes CATSRERGTNEKLFF.

A remark on this clone: Other DNA sequences of this sample code for an identical CDR3. V usage is TRBV9 and J usage is TRBJ2-1, with TRBD1 matching over 8 bases. CDR1 is SGDLS and CDR2 is YYNGEE in the germline V gene. Trimming cost V 0 bases and J 2 bases; bases outside gene matches: 4. This CDR3 is built from 16 residues. Here the CDR3 reads CASSVAGQGPYNEQFF. Here the CDR3 DNA reads TGTGCCAGCAGCGTAGCCGGACAGGGTCCCTACAATGAGCAGTTCTTC.

The chain recombines TRBV29-1 with TRBJ2-3; D may be TRBD2 (6 bases). The CDR3 totals 14 residues. Between the trimmed V and J ends, which lost 7 bases and 8 bases, there was a span of 22 bases. Germline V gene sequence: CDR1 SQVTM, CDR2 ANQGSEA. This CDR3 is CSASSAGPLSTQYF. CDR3 nucleotides: TGCAGCGCATCCTCGGCGGGACCTCTCAGTACGCAGTATTTT.